Here is one T cell receptor (beta chain) with its context. Its antigen is not identified. Sequencing of cultured CD4+ T cell DNA used the Oncomine TCR Beta short-read assay. In TCRdb, the PCR reads were re-called with MiXCR into one record per CDR3 protein. The sample carries more than 15,000 distinct CDR3 sequences, roughly two fifths recorded once. This entry is derived from a study of vaccination and CD4 T cells after COVID-19. Stated treatment: roughly 10-day PBMC culture with coronavirus spike peptide pools or control peptides (ViraFEST assay). V lost 2 bases to trimming and J lost 7 bases, with 14 bases between them. This CDR3 comprises 15 residues. From germline, CDR1 is LNHDA and CDR2 SQIVND (reference sequence).

Sequenced input: CD4+ T cells from blood, cultured in vitro. This TCR derives from a human donor who had recovered from COVID-19. J is TRBJ2-2 and V is TRBV19; D possibly uses TRBD1 or TRBD2 (5 bases each). The CDR3 DNA reads as TGTGCCAGTAGTATATCCGGGACCCCGGGCGGGGAGCTGTTTTTT. Translated: CASSISGTPGGELFF.